Listed below are T cell receptor beta chains from one sample, sequenced in a study of blood T cell repertoires in COVID-19. Assay: immunoSEQ multiplex PCR; the TCRdb copy retains only in-frame clones and omits some. Altogether roughly 150,000 clones are present, about 77% being singletons, with the ten largest covering about 4%. The sequenced sample consisted of peripheral blood. Receptor source: a man in his sixties with acute or convalescent COVID-19. Both conserved end residues are part of each CDR3. D genes are given only for firm matches. Rows may omit the clone size; those that give it use once, few, many or a size class.

.	TRBV2	few	TRBJ2-7	CASSETPYEQYF	TGTGCCAGCAGTGAGACACCTTATGAGCAGTACTTC
TRBD1	TRBV4-2	.	TRBJ2-6	CASSQEGGTGPYGANVLTF	TGTGCCAGCAGCCAAGAAGGAGGGACAGGGCCCTATGGGGCCAACGTCCTGACTTTC
TRBD1	TRBV6-5	.	TRBJ1-2	CASSPTGVNYGYTF	TGTGCCAGCAGTCCGACAGGGGTTAACTATGGCTACACCTTC
.	TRBV5-1	.	TRBJ2-2	CASSLRAAGELFF	TGCGCCAGCAGCTTAAGAGCGGCCGGGGAGCTGTTTTTT
TRBD2	TRBV29-1	.	TRBJ2-5	CSVDTSGSETQYF	TGCAGCGTTGATACTAGCGGGAGTGAGACCCAGTACTTC
.	TRBV5-6	.	TRBJ1-2	CASSSLGGPDYGYTF	TGTGCCAGCAGCTCTTTGGGGGGGCCGGACTATGGCTACACCTTC
TRBD1	TRBV10-1	.	TRBJ2-7	CASSVRTGIYEQYF	TGCGCCAGCAGTGTACGGACAGGCATCTACGAGCAGTACTTC
TRBD2	TRBV2	.	TRBJ2-1	CASNPTSGRRGEQFF	TGTGCCAGCAACCCGACTAGCGGGAGAAGGGGTGAGCAGTTCTTC
.	TRBV24-1	.	TRBJ2-3	CATSDTASTDTQYF	TGTGCCACCAGTGATACAGCTAGCACAGATACGCAGTATTTT
TRBD2	TRBV7-2	.	TRBJ2-1	CASSLTSGHNEQFF	TGTGCCAGCAGCTTGACTAGCGGTCACAATGAGCAGTTCTTC
.	TRBV6-2/TRBV6-3	medium-sized	TRBJ1-3	CASSSTRLYRNTIYF	TGTGCCAGCAGTTCGACACGTCTTTATAGAAACACCATATATTTT
.	TRBV5-1	.	TRBJ2-5	CASSLVGETQYF	TGCGCCAGCAGCTTGGTTGGCGAGACCCAGTACTTC
.	TRBV6-5	many	TRBJ2-7	CASSSSPYEQYF	TGTGCCAGCAGTTCGTCCCCCTACGAGCAGTACTTC
TRBD2	TRBV28	.	TRBJ2-3	CASSAAGGPTDTQYF	TGTGCCAGCAGCGCAGCGGGAGGTCCCACAGATACGCAGTATTTT
TRBD2	TRBV4-1	.	TRBJ2-1	CASRLAENHNEQFF	TGCGCCAGCAGACTAGCGGAGAACCACAATGAGCAGTTCTTC
TRBD1	TRBV5-1	.	TRBJ2-1	CASSLRTGGGNEQFF	TGCGCCAGCAGCCTACGGACAGGGGGAGGGAATGAGCAGTTCTTC
.	TRBV19	few	TRBJ1-6	CASRPPGTQKPLHF	TGTGCCAGTAGACCACCGGGAACGCAAAAACCCCTCCACTTT
.	TRBV7-2	.	TRBJ1-2	CASSPQRGEGGYTF	TGTGCCAGCAGCCCCCAACGAGGGGAGGGTGGCTACACCTTC
TRBD2	TRBV7-9	.	TRBJ2-1	CASSLEASGSYSYNEQFF	TGTGCCAGCAGCTTAGAGGCTAGCGGGAGTTATTCCTACAATGAGCAGTTCTTC
.	TRBV30	.	TRBJ1-1	CAWSEQGNTEAFF	TGTGCCTGGAGCGAACAGGGGAACACTGAAGCTTTCTTT
.	TRBV18	once	TRBJ1-3	CASSPPAQPSGNTIYF	TGTGCCAGCTCACCACCCGCACAGCCCTCTGGAAACACCATATATTTT
.	TRBV29-1	few	TRBJ2-1	CSVDRYNEQFF	TGCAGCGTTGACCGCTACAATGAGCAGTTCTTC
TRBD1	TRBV29-1	.	TRBJ1-3	CSVARSGTVNTIYF	TGCAGCGTTGCAAGATCCGGGACAGTAAACACCATATATTTT
TRBD2	TRBV2	.	TRBJ2-2	CASRSLAGGTGELFF	TGTGCCAGCAGGTCACTAGCGGGGGGCACCGGGGAGCTGTTTTTT
.	TRBV5-1	.	TRBJ2-2	CASCPTQGSIGELFF	TGCGCCAGCTGCCCGACCCAGGGGTCGATCGGGGAGCTGTTTTTT
.	TRBV6-7	few	TRBJ2-7	CASSSATGHLYEQYF	TGTGCCAGCAGTTCCGCGACAGGCCACCTCTACGAGCAGTACTTC
.	TRBV10-3	.	TRBJ2-1	CAISTGGPMEFF	TGTGCCATCAGTACGGGGGGCCCAATGGAGTTCTTC
TRBD2	TRBV5-6	.	TRBJ2-7	CASSLTSGEQYF	TGTGCCAGCAGCCTCACTAGCGGCGAGCAGTACTTC
.	TRBV4-2	many	TRBJ2-5	CASSQEASQETQYF	TGTGCCAGCAGCCAAGAGGCAAGCCAAGAGACCCAGTACTTC
.	TRBV10-3	.	TRBJ2-5	CAIRGGIGETQYF	TGTGCCATCAGGGGGGGAATTGGAGAGACCCAGTACTTC
TRBD2	TRBV5-1	.	TRBJ2-3	CASSLGAGGRTDTQYF	TGCGCCAGCAGCTTGGGAGCGGGAGGGCGCACAGATACGCAGTATTTT
TRBD2	TRBV7-2	.	TRBJ2-2	CASSLDWREVGGELFF	TGTGCCAGCAGCTTAGATTGGCGGGAGGTAGGCGGGGAGCTGTTTTTT
.	TRBV12-5	once	TRBJ1-5	CASGLQGSSNQPQHF	TGTGCTAGTGGTTTACAGGGAAGTAGCAATCAGCCCCAGCATTTT
.	TRBV11-3	.	TRBJ2-5	CASSFSRGETQYF	TGTGCCAGCAGCTTTTCCCGGGGGGAGACCCAGTACTTC
TRBD2	TRBV4-1	.	TRBJ2-7	CASSRTSGSSYEQYF	TGCGCCAGCAGCCGGACTAGCGGGAGCTCCTACGAGCAGTACTTC
.	TRBV20-1	.	TRBJ2-7	CSGGSYYEQYF	TGCAGTGGCGGATCCTACTACGAGCAGTACTTC
.	TRBV19	.	TRBJ2-7	CASSIDGGGSPYEQYF	TGTGCCAGTAGTATAGATGGGGGCGGGAGCCCCTACGAGCAGTACTTC
TRBD1	TRBV5-8	.	TRBJ1-4	CASSLEAGGVSWDF	TGTGCCAGCAGCTTGGAGGCAGGGGGCGTATCTTGGGATTTT
.	TRBV7-9	many	TRBJ1-3	CASSLEGVLNTIYF	TGTGCCAGCAGCTTAGAAGGGGTGCTAAACACCATATATTTT
TRBD2	TRBV4-1	few	TRBJ2-1	CASSRRLAGDFSSYNEQFF	TGCGCCAGCAGCCGACGACTAGCGGGAGATTTTAGCTCCTACAATGAGCAGTTCTTC
TRBD2	TRBV5-1	.	TRBJ2-1	CASSLGSGNSYNEQFF	TGCGCCAGCAGCTTGGGGAGCGGGAACTCCTACAATGAGCAGTTCTTC
TRBD2	TRBV7-9	.	TRBJ2-1	CASSLTSGSRGNEQFF	TGTGCCAGCAGCTTGACTAGCGGGAGTCGTGGCAATGAGCAGTTCTTC
TRBD1	TRBV6-5	few	TRBJ1-1	CASSHRGTGTEAFF	TGTGCCAGCAGCCACAGGGGCACTGGCACTGAAGCTTTCTTT
.	TRBV3-1/TRBV3-2	.	TRBJ2-1	CASSPRLGSNEQFF	TGTGCCAGCAGCCCCCGACTAGGTTCCAATGAGCAGTTCTTC
.	TRBV7-9	few	TRBJ1-1	CASSSQGTTEAFF	TGTGCCAGCAGCTCTCAGGGGACCACTGAAGCTTTCTTT
TRBD1	TRBV10-3	once	TRBJ1-1	CAISVDRGNVEAFF	TGTGCCATCAGCGTGGACAGGGGGAATGTCGAAGCTTTCTTT
TRBD1	TRBV27	.	TRBJ2-7	CASSLGTDPYEQYF	TGTGCCAGCAGTTTAGGGACAGACCCCTACGAGCAGTACTTC
.	TRBV19	.	TRBJ1-1	CASSIPLGRNTEAFF	TGTGCCAGTAGTATACCCCTTGGCCGGAACACTGAAGCTTTCTTT